The 10 T cell receptor beta chains reported below all come from one sample, sequenced in a study of OX40 agonist ivuxolimab in advanced cancers. Repertoires were generated with immunoSEQ multiplex PCR, while TCRdb's copy carries only in-frame clones and drops some. Here the sample spans tens of thousands of clones, approximately 86% being singletons. Here the sequenced sample was CD4+ or CD8+ T cells sorted from blood, taken in a trial of the OX40 agonist ivuxolimab. These receptors were collected from an adult with an advanced solid tumor such as melanoma, head and neck, liver or kidney cancer.

The chain employs TRBV7-2 and TRBJ2-3, with TRBD2 matching 8 bases. This CDR3 has 15 residues. The trim removed 5 bases at V and 1 base at J, leaving 5 bases unmatched. The germline V gene encodes CDR1 SGHTA and CDR2 FQGNSA. For the CDR3, the DNA is TGTGCCAGCAGCCCCGGACTAGCTCGCACAGATACGCAGTATTTT. Residues: CASSPGLARTDTQYF.

Concerning this clone itself: This sample also contains other DNA sequences that code for the same CDR3. This chain uses TRBV6-1 with TRBJ1-2, with D tentatively TRBD1 (5 bases). Between the trimmed V and J ends, which lost 1 base and 2 bases, there was a span of 11 bases. Germline lookup yields CDR1 MNHNS and CDR2 SASEGT. This CDR3 has 15 residues. CDR3 coding DNA: TGTGCCAGCAGTGAAGGGAGGGGTCCCAACTATGGCTACACCTTC. Its protein is CASSEGRGPNYGYTF.

The rearrangement links TRBV9 to TRBJ1-2; the match to TRBD1 covers 7 bases. CDR3 length equals 16 residues. J gave up 0 bases and V 3 bases, and 8 bases lay outside the gene matches. Germline CDR1 reads SGDLS; CDR2 reads YYNGEE. CDR3 in DNA: TGTGCCAGCAGCGCAGAGGGGGCCCGAGCTAACTATGGCTACACCTTC. This sequence encodes CASSAEGARANYGYTF. Full variable domain (missing parts from reference TRBV9 and TRBJ1-2): DSGVTQTPKHLITATGQRVTLRCSPRSGDLSVYWYQQSLDQGLQFLIQYYNGEERAKGNILERFSAQQFPDLHSELNLSSLELGDSALYFCASSAEGARANYGYTFGSGTRLTVV.

This sequence joins TRBV2 and TRBJ2-2; possibly TRBD2 for D (6 bases). The CDR3 runs to 14 residues. Trimming pared 8 bases from V and 6 bases from J, leaving 16 bases between. CDR1 and CDR2 from the germline V gene are SNHLY and FYNNEI. DNA of the CDR3: TGTGCCAGCTCTGTCGACGGGAGTTCCGGGGAGCTGTTTTTT. It codes for CASSVDGSSGELFF.

By proportion, this clone is medium-sized. This chain joins TRBV7-9 and TRBJ2-7; TRBD1 matches 12 bases. Germline CDR1 and CDR2: SEHNR and FQNEAQ (reference sequence). Trimming took 10 bases from V and 4 from J; bases not matched to a gene: 14. There are 16 residues in the CDR3. This CDR3 reads CATPPPGQGAHYEQYF. The CDR3 DNA follows: TGTGCCACCCCGCCCCCGGGACAGGGGGCCCATTACGAGCAGTACTTC.

This clone is labeled medium-sized (0.01 to 0.1%). The chain employs TRBV6-1 and TRBJ1-2, with D possibly being TRBD1 (5 bases). Trimming removed 8 bases from V and 3 bases from J, with 10 bases in between. The length of the CDR3 is 12 residues. Germline loops: CDR1 MNHNS, CDR2 SASEGT. Here the CDR3 reads CASSAGHYGYTF. CDR3 in DNA: TGTGCCAGCTCTGCGGGACACTATGGCTACACCTTC.

CDR3 loop: CASSTTRTGRLRGYTF. DNA of the CDR3: TGTGCCAGTAGTACCACCCGGACAGGGCGACTTCGGGGCTACACCTTC. V and J are TRBV19 and TRBJ1-2, with 8 bases identical to TRBD1. In germline, CDR1 is LNHDA, CDR2 SQIVND (reference sequence). Unmatched junction bases numbered 15, after V lost 4 bases and J lost 8 bases. The CDR3 has 16 residues.

The chain links TRBV9 to TRBJ2-3, with 7 bases aligning to TRBD1. Germline loops: CDR1 SGDLS, CDR2 YYNGEE. After removal of 4 bases from V and 2 bases from J, the junction contained 4 bases not matched to a gene. The CDR3 is 14 residues long. CDR3 in amino acids: CASSSGGVTDTQYF. CDR3 in DNA: TGTGCCAGCAGCTCAGGGGGTGTCACAGATACGCAGTATTTT.

The J gene is TRBJ2-1, the V gene TRBV28; TRBD1 might be the D (6 bases). The CDR3 totals 14 residues. Trimming took off 3 bases at V and 2 bases at J, with 8 bases between the two ends. The germline V gene has CDR1 MDHEN and CDR2 SYDVKM. The CDR3 DNA is TGTGCCAGCAGTTTCACAGGGCCCTACAATGAGCAGTTCTTC. Its translation is CASSFTGPYNEQFF.

The chain joins TRBV5-1 to TRBJ2-7; D gene uncertain. The CDR3 is 15 amino acids. V lost 2 bases and J lost 3, with 15 bases in between. Per germline, CDR1 SGHRS and CDR2 YFSETQ. CDR3 in amino acids: CASSFGGRSGYEQYF. DNA of the CDR3: TGCGCCAGCAGCTTTGGTGGCAGGTCCGGCTACGAGCAGTACTTC.